This is a list of T cell receptor beta chains from one sample in a study of graft-versus-host responses after intestinal transplantation. No cognate antigen is known for these TCRs. The table came from immunoSEQ multiplex PCR; TCRdb's copy has only in-frame clones and leaves some out. This sample has under 150,000 clones, with 90% found just once. Sequencing was performed on unstimulated CD4+ T cells sorted from spleen or lymph node cells, taken before intestinal transplant. These TCRs come from a human donor who received an intestinal transplant. Both conserved end residues are part of each CDR3. The D gene is left open where the match is weak. The size field is filled for only some rows; it gives once, few, many or a size class.

>TRBJ1-1|once|TRBD1|TRBV23-1
CASSHPGTDMNTEAFF
TGCGCCAGCAGTCATCCCGGGACAGACATGAACACTGAAGCTTTCTTT
>TRBJ2-7|-|-|TRBV9
CASSVVRGAPWQYF
TGTGCCAGCAGCGTAGTCCGGGGGGCCCCTTGGCAGTACTTC
>TRBJ2-2|-|TRBD2|TRBV13
CASSLGPGLAGRTGELFF
TGTGCCAGCAGCTTAGGCCCCGGACTAGCGGGGAGAACCGGGGAGCTGTTTTTT
>TRBJ2-5|-|TRBD1|TRBV7-2
CASSLGWTGIQETQYF
TGTGCCAGCAGCTTAGGCTGGACAGGGATTCAAGAGACCCAGTACTTC
>TRBJ2-3|-|TRBD2|TRBV4-1
CASSQAFRGGSGSTDTQYF
TGCGCCAGCAGCCAAGCCTTCAGGGGTGGTAGCGGGAGTACAGATACGCAGTATTTT
>TRBJ2-3|-|TRBD1|TRBV6-1
CASSLQGLDTQYF
TGTGCCAGCAGCCTACAGGGGCTGGATACGCAGTATTTT
>TRBJ2-7|-|TRBD1|TRBV5-4
CASSLSPGTGGIEQYF
TGTGCCAGCAGCCTATCCCCCGGGACAGGGGGCATCGAGCAGTACTTC
>TRBJ2-7|-|TRBD1|TRBV2
CASSVDRGSSYEQYF
TGTGCCAGCAGTGTTGACAGGGGAAGCTCCTACGAGCAGTACTTC
>TRBJ1-1|-|-|TRBV7-9
CASSLAGGHTNTEAFF
TGTGCCAGCAGCTTAGCTGGGGGACACACGAACACTGAAGCTTTCTTT
>TRBJ1-1|-|-|TRBV2
CASSEMGAEGLNTEAFF
TGTGCCAGCAGTGAGATGGGGGCAGAAGGGCTGAACACTGAAGCTTTCTTT
>TRBJ1-4|-|-|TRBV7-9
CASSHSATNEKLFF
TGTGCCAGCAGCCACAGTGCAACTAATGAAAAACTGTTTTTT
>TRBJ1-2|-|-|TRBV20-1
CSAVSPGGYTF
TGCAGTGCAGTCTCACCGGGTGGCTACACCTTC
>TRBJ2-7|-|TRBD2|TRBV15
CATSRVVGGTFPYEQYF
TGTGCCACCAGCAGAGTTGTGGGAGGGACTTTTCCCTACGAGCAGTACTTC
>TRBJ1-1|-|TRBD1|TRBV7-9
CASSQDRANTEAFF
TGTGCCAGCAGCCAAGACAGGGCGAACACTGAAGCTTTCTTT
>TRBJ1-2|-|-|TRBV6-1
CASSVVGANYGYTF
TGTGCCAGCAGCGTCGTCGGAGCTAACTATGGCTACACCTTC
>TRBJ2-1|-|TRBD2|TRBV29-1
CSVEDPLAGSYSYNEQFF
TGCAGCGTTGAAGATCCTTTAGCGGGAAGCTACTCCTACAATGAGCAGTTCTTC
>TRBJ1-1|once|-|TRBV7-2
CASIRFTGEAFF
TGTGCCAGCATCAGATTTACAGGGGAAGCTTTCTTT
>TRBJ1-1|-|-|TRBV29-1
CSVEDHREGERAFF
TGCAGCGTTGAAGATCACAGGGAAGGTGAACGAGCTTTCTTT
>TRBJ1-3|-|-|TRBV18
CASSLPLRGITGNTIYF
TGTGCCAGCTCACTACCGCTCCGGGGAATTACGGGAAACACCATATATTTT
>TRBJ2-5|-|-|TRBV27
CASRNWGVQETQYF
TGTGCCAGCAGGAACTGGGGGGTTCAAGAGACCCAGTACTTC
>TRBJ2-3|-|TRBD2|TRBV29-1
CSAGRLAGADTQYF
TGCAGCGCGGGGAGACTAGCGGGGGCAGATACGCAGTATTTT
>TRBJ2-7|-|-|TRBV6-1
CASSPTLFSEQYF
TGTGCCAGCAGTCCCACCCTATTCTCCGAGCAGTACTTC
>TRBJ2-5|-|-|TRBV11-2
CASSVGVRETQYF
TGTGCCAGCAGCGTCGGGGTTCGAGAGACCCAGTACTTC
>TRBJ1-4|-|TRBD1|TRBV2
CASTGTGNRATNEKLFF
TGTGCCAGCACAGGGACAGGGAATAGGGCAACTAATGAAAAACTGTTTTTT
>TRBJ2-3|-|TRBD2|TRBV7-2
CASSSGGTHTDTQYF
TGTGCCAGCAGCAGCGGGGGGACTCACACAGATACGCAGTATTTT
>TRBJ2-7|-|TRBD1|TRBV6-1
CASSLDRGVGYEQYF
TGTGCCAGCAGTTTGGACAGGGGAGTCGGTTACGAGCAGTACTTC
>TRBJ2-7|-|-|TRBV5-1
CASSLYFGSYEQYF
TGCGCCAGCAGCTTGTATTTCGGTTCCTACGAGCAGTACTTC
>TRBJ2-1|once|TRBD2|TRBV7-8
CASSFPGLVLFF
TGTGCCAGCAGCTTCCCGGGACTAGTTTTGTTCTTC
>TRBJ2-7|once|-|TRBV10-3
CASKGDFLREQYF
TGTGCCTCTAAAGGGGATTTCTTACGCGAGCAGTACTTC
>TRBJ2-7|few|-|TRBV5-1
CASSPGTPEQYF
TGCGCCAGCAGCCCCGGGACACCCGAGCAGTACTTC
>TRBJ1-3|-|TRBD1|TRBV6-6
CASSWTGAGNTIYF
TGTGCCAGCAGTTGGACAGGGGCTGGAAACACCATATATTTT
>TRBJ2-7|-|-|TRBV7-6
CASSLGGTRTYEQYF
TGTGCCAGCAGCTTAGGGGGGACTCGAACCTACGAGCAGTACTTC
>TRBJ2-1|few|-|TRBV27
CASQRVPYNEQFF
TGTGCCAGCCAGCGGGTACCCTACAATGAGCAGTTCTTC
>TRBJ2-3|-|-|TRBV10-3
CAISDGQGTYTDTQYF
TGTGCCATCAGTGATGGGCAGGGGACGTACACAGATACGCAGTATTTT
>TRBJ1-6|-|TRBD1|TRBV28
CASLLRQGNNSLLHF
TGTGCCAGCCTACTTAGACAGGGTAATAATTCACTCCTCCACTTT
>TRBJ2-7|-|-|TRBV6-6
CASSYSKGPGRHEQYF
TGTGCCAGCAGTTACTCGAAAGGACCTGGGAGGCACGAGCAGTACTTC
>TRBJ2-1|once|-|TRBV27
CASSLSPGSSYNEQFF
TGTGCCAGCAGTTTATCGCCGGGGAGCTCCTACAATGAGCAGTTCTTC